This TCR beta chain is drawn from a study of cytomegalovirus exposure and HLA in healthy donors. Study results and caveats: The listing of about 150 TCR beta chains classed them as cytomegalovirus-associated.

Concerning this clone itself: The antigen remains unidentified.

V was clipped by 1 base and J by 0 bases, with 5 bases between them. This CDR3 contains 14 residues. Germline CDR1 reads LGHNA; CDR2 reads YSLEER. Using immunoSEQ multiplex PCR, the repertoire was profiled, and TCRdb retains in-frame clones only, with some absent. The table has around 62,000 clones, around 88% seen once. Sequences were obtained from PBMCs. The rearrangement uses TRBV4-3 and TRBJ2-3; D gene unclear. The sequence derives from a woman under 30 in good health and CMV-seronegative. CDR3: CASSQAGSTDTQYF. CDR3 sequence (DNA): TGCGCCAGCAGCCAAGCCGGGAGCACAGATACGCAGTATTTT.